This T cell receptor (beta chain) was obtained from a study of beta chain features in type 1 diabetes (dated by TCRdb to 2016 to 2018). Regarding the research as a whole: Patients and healthy donors did not differ in mean age, gender distribution, total cell number or subset yield. A total of 85 million to 140 million sorted cells were examined across all samples, and the number of cells per subset was strongly correlated with RNA yield. In the study, recently diagnosed type 1 diabetes patients and matched healthy donors were compared on the TCRB repertoires of their sorted circulating CD4+ T cell subsets. Regulatory and stem cell-like memory subsets were isolated from only 8 patients and about eight healthy donors, whereas naive and central memory subsets came from all 30 or so donors.

Comments on this clone: Its antigen remains unidentified. Per-base qualities were not stored, and no clone one base away is much larger. This sample also contains other DNA sequences that code for the same CDR3.

Paper-wide results and their limitations: Shorter templates might be favored by PCR, yet because patient and control samples were amplified and corrected together, any such skew would affect both groups equally. The naive, central memory and regulatory TCRB repertoires appeared to resemble one another more closely among patients than among healthy donors. Because cDNA was sequenced instead of genomic DNA, highly expressing activated cells could be over-represented, though the groups showed no difference in activation or CD3 levels. Because small numbers of individuals were included in the HLA sub-analyses, any influence of HLA type on TCRB rearrangement was left unresolved. A moderate but significant shortening of TCRB CDR3 length was observed in type 1 diabetes patients in all four CD4+ subsets. Patients with type 1 diabetes made fewer insertions and deleted more nucleotides at VDJ recombination sites, implying thymic rearrangement abnormalities.

V and J lose 4 bases and 0 bases, and a span of 7 bases separates them. In the germline V gene, CDR1 corresponds to SGHTA and CDR2 to FQGNSA. Counted from cysteine to phenylalanine, this CDR3 has 13 amino acids. Only the CDR3 part of the read is kept: 39 bases, read in frame from the first base. Each donor gave one peripheral blood draw, averaging roughly 120 mL, which was collected into heparinised tubes. Using a panel that included CD45RO, CCR7, CD25, CD127, CD95 and CD27, naive, central memory, regulatory and stem cell-like memory CD4+ T cells were sorted on a BD FACSAria II. All sorted populations exceeded 95% purity. Right away, PBMCs were isolated by Lymphoprep density gradient centrifugation and were stained directly, with no culture step. So that batch effects would be minimized, each experiment stained and sorted samples in pairs, pairing one healthy donor with one patient. The High Capacity cDNA Reverse Transcription Kit was used to reverse transcribe all of the isolated RNA, meaning that expressed TCRB transcripts were what got sequenced. Naive, central memory and regulatory T cell samples underwent deep immunoSEQ sequencing, averaging around 4 million total reads per sample. Sorted cells were lysed in RLT buffer, and RNA was extracted using DNase-treated RNeasy Micro or Mini kits according to cell number. Each cell subset was processed on its own to prevent cross-contamination, while patient and healthy donor samples were processed together. TCRB sequences were amplified from cDNA with the immunoSEQ multiplex PCR, producing 87-bp fragments spanning the CDR3 region. The amplicons were sequenced using the Illumina HiSeq platform. Under the source paper's analysis protocol: PCR bias was computationally corrected using synthetic template baselines, reads within Hamming distance 2 were collapsed, and singletons that could not be merged were discarded. By aligning reads against IMGT, V, D and J genes, CDR3 length, and insertions or deletions at six rearrangement sites were assigned. Within each subset, clonotype counts were normalized to the number of sorted cells before true diversity and Gini coefficients were calculated with the tcR R package. The overlap coefficient, calculated on TCRB nucleotide sequences, was used to quantify repertoire sharing. As a proxy for the pre-selection repertoire, out-of-frame TCRB sequences from naive cells were analyzed. Here the immuneACCESS table is served through TCRdb, limited to in-frame sequences with V and J called. Missing clones are a known gap in these copies; in checked studies unresolved V genes cover under half, and the rest lacks a known reason. V, J and clone size were drawn from that table, and D and trimming were deduced from the DNA. The sample table contains 400,000 or so clones; only one count was recorded for over 10% of them. Of the sample, 0.0095% to 0.013% is held by the ten largest clones.

Sample: naive CD4+ T cells from blood. The cell subset or site label of this sample denotes: true naive CD4+ T cells. The sequence joins TRBV7-2 to TRBJ2-7; no D segment can be confidently identified. This receptor was identified in a woman aged 18-29 years with type 1 diabetes. The CDR3 protein: CASSSGSSYEQYF. The bases read TGTGCCAGCAGCTCCGGGTCCTCCTACGAGCAGTACTTC.